The 32 T cell receptor beta chains listed next were all sequenced from one sample in a study of T cell responses to AZD1222 COVID-19 vaccine. TCRdb's table, derived via immunoSEQ multiplex PCR, lists solely in-frame clones and lacks some. The sample gives under 95,000 clones, around nine tenths of which show up once; around 10% is in the top ten. Sequenced material: peripheral blood, taken 28 days after the second AZD1222 dose. The source of these receptors is an adult who received the AZD1222 COVID-19 vaccine.

This clone was detected only once. The J gene is TRBJ2-2, the V gene TRBV6-5; D uncertain. CDR1 and CDR2 from the germline V gene are MNHEY and SVGAGI. The germline V and J ends were trimmed by 5 bases and 2 bases, with 12 bases remaining between them. CDR3 size: 15 residues. CDR3 DNA sequence: TGTGCCAGCAGTAGGGAAGGGCCCAACACCGGGGAGCTGTTTTTT. Amino acids: CASSREGPNTGELFF.

On this clone itself: This specimen includes other DNA sequences encoding the same CDR3. The chain links TRBV7-2 to TRBJ2-7; TRBD2 matches at 8 bases. Trimming cost V 5 bases and J 7 bases; bases outside gene matches: 10. The length of the CDR3 is 14 residues. The germline V gene encodes CDR1 SGHTA and CDR2 FQGNSA. CDR3 sequence (DNA): TGTGCCAGCAGCCCCCGTAACGGGGGGGGTGAGCAGTACTTC. This encodes CASSPRNGGGEQYF.

This sequence joins TRBV4-1 and TRBJ2-4; tentatively, D is TRBD2 (6 bases). V lost 1 base and J lost 2, with 27 bases in between. Germline values: CDR1 MGHRA, CDR2 YSYEKL. This CDR3 comprises 21 residues. In nucleotides, the CDR3 is TGCGCCAGCAGCCAAGGTTTCGTGGCAGGGAGGCGAATACAGACCAAAAACATTCAGTACTTC. It encodes CASSQGFVAGRRIQTKNIQYF.

The gene calls are TRBV7-2 and TRBJ2-2; TRBD1 matches at 10 bases. Germline V gene sequence: CDR1 SGHTA, CDR2 FQGNSA. V shed 5 bases, J shed 7 bases, and the junction held 13 bases outside the gene matches. This CDR3 has 17 amino acids. The CDR3 sequence: CASSATPGTGVFGELFF. The CDR3 coding sequence is TGTGCCAGCAGCGCAACCCCCGGGACAGGGGTATTCGGGGAGCTGTTTTTT.

This sequence joins TRBV4-3 and TRBJ2-7; D unclear. V dropped 3 bases and J dropped 1 base, with 10 bases sitting between them. The CDR3 spans 14 residues. CDR1 and CDR2 (germline): LGHNA, YSLEER. As DNA, the CDR3 is TGCGCCAGCAGCCACCACGACCAGTCCTACGAGCAGTACTTC. As protein: CASSHHDQSYEQYF.

The chain is built from TRBV3-1 (or the pseudogene TRBV3-2) and TRBJ1-3, with TRBD1 identical over 7 bases. Germline V lookup: CDR1 LGHDT, CDR2 YNNKEL (reference sequence). This CDR3 contains 14 residues. After removal of 1 base from V and 8 bases from J, the junction contained 5 bases not matched to a gene. The CDR3 spells CASSQGFQGDTIYF. CDR3 coding DNA: TGTGCCAGCAGCCAAGGTTTCCAGGGGGACACCATATATTTT.

This clone was observed a single time. V gene TRBV5-1 combines with J gene TRBJ1-3, with TRBD1 as a possible D gene (5 bases). Germline CDR1 reads SGHRS; CDR2 reads YFSETQ. The CDR3 length is 16 residues. Trimming removed 1 base at V and 0 bases at J, with 11 bases between. The CDR3 region has the DNA TGCGCCAGCAGCTTGAGGGCAGGGAACTCTGGAAACACCATATATTTT. It encodes CASSLRAGNSGNTIYF.

There are a few counts of this clone. The rearrangement uses TRBV6-1 and TRBJ1-6; TRBD1 is a possible D gene (5 bases). This CDR3 comprises 15 residues. CDR1 is MNHNS, CDR2 SASEGT, per germline. Trimming removed 2 bases from V and 8 bases from J, with 13 bases in between. The CDR3 is CASSEYKGIDSPLHF. The CDR3, as DNA: TGTGCCAGCAGTGAATACAAGGGGATCGATTCACCCCTCCACTTT.

This chain uses TRBV28 with TRBJ2-2; D gene uncertain. In germline, CDR1 is MDHEN, CDR2 SYDVKM. The CDR3 runs 11 residues. Trimming shortened V by 6 bases and J by 6 bases, and 5 bases separated the two germline ends. The CDR3 nucleotides are TGTGCCAGCAGAGGCCCCGGGGAGCTGTTTTTT. Translating gives CASRGPGELFF. The variable domain in full, with the rest retrieved from reference TRBV28 and TRBJ2-2, is DVKVTQSSRYLVKRTGEKVFLECVQDMDHENMFWYRQDPGLGLRLIYFSYDVKMKEKGDIPEGYSVSREKKERFSLILESASTNQTSMYLCASRGPGELFFGEGSRLTVL.

V is TRBV6-5 and J is TRBJ2-2, with 7 bases lining up with TRBD2. V was clipped by 1 base and J by 5 bases; unmatched bases: 4. CDR3 size: 15 residues. CDR1 is MNHEY, CDR2 SVGAGI, per germline. The CDR3 sequence: CASSYLGGLTGELFF. CDR3 nucleotide sequence: TGTGCCAGCAGTTACTTGGGGGGACTAACCGGGGAGCTGTTTTTT.

The chain employs TRBV27 and TRBJ1-1, with D hard to call. Between the trimmed V and J ends, which lost 2 bases and 2 bases, there was a span of 9 bases. Germline V gene data show CDR1 as MNHEY and CDR2 as SMNVEV (reference sequence). There are 14 residues in the CDR3. CDR3 sequence reads: CASSLRQANTEAFF. CDR3 bases: TGTGCCAGCAGTTTACGGCAGGCCAACACTGAAGCTTTCTTT.

The gene calls are TRBV16 and TRBJ1-4; D remains unclear. Trimming cost V 4 bases and J 8 bases, with 5 bases left between them. This CDR3 comprises 11 residues. Looked up from germline, CDR1 is KGHSY and CDR2 is FQNENV. The DNA for the CDR3 is TGTGCCAGCAGCCCCCAAGAAAAACTGTTTTTT. Its protein product is CASSPQEKLFF.

The genes are TRBV5-3 and TRBJ1-5; D remains ambiguous. TRBV5-3 is recorded as an ORF, its role being uncertain. Trimming left V 0 bases short and J 1 base short, with 5 bases between. The CDR3 is 14 residues long. The CDR3 region is CARSLVSSNQPQHF. As DNA, the CDR3 is TGTGCCAGAAGCTTGGTTTCGAGCAATCAGCCCCAGCATTTT.

This chain joins TRBV28 and TRBJ1-5; maybe TRBD1 (5 bases). This CDR3 is built from 16 residues. Germline-derived CDR1 and CDR2 are MDHEN and SYDVKM. V was clipped by 4 bases and J by 8 bases, with 21 bases between them. The CDR3 nucleotides read TGTGCCAGCAGTTCTCCGGCCCGGGACCCTCTGAAGCCCCAGCATTTT. Protein sequence: CASSSPARDPLKPQHF.

This sequence joins TRBV6-5 and TRBJ1-6, with D unclear. Trimming cost V 6 bases and J 8 bases, with 14 bases left between them. This CDR3 is built from 14 residues. Germline V CDR1 and CDR2: MNHEY, SVGAGI. The chain's CDR3 is CASSPDPGHSPLHF. The DNA for the CDR3 is TGTGCCAGCAGCCCCGATCCCGGCCATTCACCCCTCCACTTT.

This chain uses TRBV28 with TRBJ1-1; 7 bases agree with TRBD1. Germline V gene sequence: CDR1 MDHEN, CDR2 SYDVKM. The CDR3 totals 14 residues. The V and J ends lost 4 bases and 2 bases, in that order; junction bases with no gene match: 4. The CDR3, as DNA: TGTGCCAGCAGTTCGGGACAGTTTAACACTGAAGCTTTCTTT. Amino acid sequence: CASSSGQFNTEAFF.

This chain uses TRBV7-9 with TRBJ2-7, with unresolved D. Germline V CDR1 and CDR2: SEHNR, FQNEAQ (reference sequence). V was shortened by 4 bases and J by 6 bases, with 7 bases between the two germline ends. This CDR3 is 11 amino acids long. The CDR3 nucleotides read TGTGCCAGCAGCTGGGAAAGCGAGCAGTACTTC. This codes for CASSWESEQYF.

V usage is TRBV7-2 and J usage is TRBJ2-1, with 11 bases lining up with TRBD2. CDR3 size: 16 residues. The germline V gene has CDR1 SGHTA and CDR2 FQGNSA. V trimming: 2 bases; J trimming: 7 bases; junction bases outside the gene matches: 7. The DNA for the CDR3 is TGTGCCAGCAGCTTAATAGCGGGGGGGTTCGATAATGAGCAGTTCTTC. Translation gives CASSLIAGGFDNEQFF.

The genes are TRBV19 and TRBJ2-7, with 8 bases matching TRBD2. V was pared by 7 bases and J by 2 bases, with 10 bases of the junction left unmatched. CDR3 length equals 15 residues. Germline loops: CDR1 LNHDA, CDR2 SQIVND (reference sequence). The CDR3 protein is CASTTGGTSPYEQYF. The CDR3 DNA follows: TGTGCCAGTACCACGGGGGGGACGAGCCCCTACGAGCAGTACTTC.

Many counts were recorded for this clone. The gene calls are TRBV19 and TRBJ2-5; 11 positions agree with TRBD2. Germline V lookup: CDR1 LNHDA, CDR2 SQIVND (reference sequence). V trimming: 6 bases; J trimming: 0 bases; junction bases outside the gene matches: 3. CDR3 size: 15 residues. The CDR3 here is CASSRLAGYQETQYF. In DNA form, the CDR3 reads TGTGCCAGTAGCCGACTAGCGGGGTACCAAGAGACCCAGTACTTC.

The J gene is TRBJ1-3, the V gene TRBV10-3, with TRBD1 identical over 8 bases. There are 17 residues in the CDR3. Trimming took 3 bases from V and 4 from J; bases not matched to a gene: 11. From germline, CDR1 is ENHRY and CDR2 SYGVKD. CDR3 in amino acids: CAISDYFAGGEGNTIYF. The CDR3 coding sequence is TGTGCCATCAGTGATTATTTCGCAGGGGGCGAGGGAAACACCATATATTTT.

This chain connects TRBV28 to TRBJ2-5; perhaps TRBD2 as D (6 bases). V was trimmed by 7 bases and J by 2 bases, leaving 11 bases between them. CDR1 MDHEN and CDR2 SYDVKM come from the germline V gene. The CDR3 contains 13 residues. CDR3 in amino acids: CASIPGGQETQYF. CDR3 nucleotide sequence: TGTGCCAGCATCCCCGGAGGGCAAGAGACCCAGTACTTC. Full variable domain (outside the CDR3, taken from reference TRBV28 and TRBJ2-5): DVKVTQSSRYLVKRTGEKVFLECVQDMDHENMFWYRQDPGLGLRLIYFSYDVKMKEKGDIPEGYSVSREKKERFSLILESASTNQTSMYLCASIPGGQETQYFGPGTRLLVL.

V usage is TRBV6-6 and J usage is TRBJ2-1, with D perhaps TRBD2 (7 bases). Germline V CDR1 and CDR2: MNHNY, SVGAGI (reference sequence). The CDR3 has 16 residues. Trimming took 5 bases from V and 0 from J, leaving 14 bases between them. CDR3 DNA: TGTGCCAGCAGTCCGGGGGGCCCGGCCTCCTACAATGAGCAGTTCTTC. Its protein is CASSPGGPASYNEQFF.

V is TRBV12-3 or TRBV12-4 and J is TRBJ1-2; D uncertain. V lost 4 bases, J lost 5 bases, and 11 bases lay in between. CDR3 length: 13 residues. The CDR3 region is CASSSSRNYGYTF. Written as DNA, the CDR3 is TGTGCCAGCAGTTCATCGCGAAATTATGGCTACACCTTC.

This clone was detected only a few times. The rearrangement links TRBV3-1 (or the pseudogene TRBV3-2) to TRBJ1-5; D gene uncertain. Germline V gene sequence: CDR1 LGHDT, CDR2 YNNKEL (reference sequence). Trimming removed 0 bases from V and 7 bases from J, with 13 bases in between. The CDR3 has 15 amino acids. CDR3 DNA: TGTGCCAGCAGCCAAGATTTGGGAACCTGGCAGCCCCAGCATTTT. It yields the protein CASSQDLGTWQPQHF.

The chain uses TRBV12-3 or TRBV12-4 and TRBJ1-4; D is undetermined. This CDR3 region has 13 residues. With 6 bases removed from V and 6 bases from J, the gap between germline ends came to 11 bases. Here the CDR3 reads CASREGSHEKLFF. For the CDR3, the DNA is TGTGCCAGCAGAGAGGGTAGTCATGAAAAACTGTTTTTT.

This rearrangement joins TRBV27 to TRBJ1-6, with a weak D call TRBD1 (5 bases). Germline V CDR1 and CDR2: MNHEY, SMNVEV (reference sequence). The CDR3 loop spans 15 amino acids. Trimming pared 6 bases from V and 4 bases from J, leaving 13 bases between. CDR3 amino acids: CASRVGVSYNSPLHF. CDR3 nucleotide sequence: TGTGCCAGCAGGGTGGGGGTATCGTATAATTCACCCCTCCACTTT.

The genes are TRBV7-2 and TRBJ1-5, with a tentative D call TRBD1 (6 bases). V was trimmed by 6 bases and J by 10 bases, leaving 22 bases between them. The CDR3 length is 15 residues. Looked up from germline, CDR1 is SGHTA and CDR2 is FQGNSA. This chain's CDR3 is CASSQMDSQLPPQHF. The CDR3 DNA reads TGTGCCAGCAGTCAAATGGACAGCCAGCTCCCACCCCAGCATTTT.

The rearrangement joins TRBV11-2 to TRBJ2-1, with D uncertain. From germline, CDR1 is SGHAT and CDR2 FQNNGV. The CDR3 consists of 15 residues. V was clipped by 1 base and J by 2 bases, with 9 bases between them. The CDR3 sequence is CASSLGVGTYNEQFF. The CDR3 DNA reads as TGTGCCAGCAGCTTAGGGGTGGGGACCTACAATGAGCAGTTCTTC.

This chain connects TRBV6-5 to TRBJ2-7, with TRBD2 as a possible D gene (6 bases). Between the trimmed V and J ends, which lost 4 bases and 7 bases, there was a span of 17 bases. The CDR3 is 14 residues long. From germline, CDR1 is MNHEY and CDR2 SVGAGI. CDR3 coding DNA: TGTGCCAGCAGTTCCTTCGGGAGCCGGGCGGAGCAGTACTTC. It is translated as CASSSFGSRAEQYF.

The gene calls are TRBV6-5 and TRBJ2-2; 8 nucleotides agree with TRBD1. This CDR3 region has 15 residues. J gave up 2 bases and V 6 bases, and 5 bases lay outside the gene matches. Germline CDR1 reads MNHEY; CDR2 reads SVGAGI. DNA for the CDR3: TGTGCCAGCAGGGGGACAGGTCTAAACACCGGGGAGCTGTTTTTT. Translation gives CASRGTGLNTGELFF.

In its sample, this clone was seen once. J is TRBJ1-1 and V is TRBV27; the match to TRBD1 covers 7 bases. Losses at the gene ends were 8 bases for V and 2 bases for J; bases not matched to a gene: 11. Germline CDR1 and CDR2: MNHEY and SMNVEV (reference sequence). The CDR3 has 15 amino acids. The CDR3 sequence: CASWRDRAFNTEAFF. CDR3 DNA: TGTGCCAGCTGGCGGGACAGAGCTTTTAACACTGAAGCTTTCTTT.